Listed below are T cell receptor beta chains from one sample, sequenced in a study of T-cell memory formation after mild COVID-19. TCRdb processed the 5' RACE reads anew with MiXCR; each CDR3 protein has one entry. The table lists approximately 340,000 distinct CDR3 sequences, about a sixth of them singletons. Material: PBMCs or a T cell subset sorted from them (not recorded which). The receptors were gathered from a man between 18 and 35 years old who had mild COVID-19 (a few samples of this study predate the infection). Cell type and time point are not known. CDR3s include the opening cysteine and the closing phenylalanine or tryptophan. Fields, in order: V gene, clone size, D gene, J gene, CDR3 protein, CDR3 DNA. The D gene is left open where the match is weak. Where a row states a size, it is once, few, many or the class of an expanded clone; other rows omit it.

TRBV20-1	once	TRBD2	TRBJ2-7	CSANSGVSYEQYF	TGCAGTGCTAATAGCGGGGTGTCCTACGAGCAGTACTTC
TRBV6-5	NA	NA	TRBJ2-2	CASSYSGGSSGELFF	TGTGCCAGCAGTTACTCAGGAGGCAGTTCGGGGGAGCTGTTTTTT
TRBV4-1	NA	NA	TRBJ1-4	CASSQHDEKLFF	TGCGCCAGCAGCCAACATGATGAAAAGCTGTTTTTT
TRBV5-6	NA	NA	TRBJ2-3	CASRGIRRTQYF	TGTGCCAGCAGAGGGATAAGGAGGACGCAGTATTTT
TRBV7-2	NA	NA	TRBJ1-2	CASSLVPGSYGYTF	TGTGCCAGCAGCTTAGTGCCAGGGAGCTATGGCTACACCTTC
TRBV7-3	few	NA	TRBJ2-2	CASRSINTGELFF	TGTGCCAGCAGGTCTATCAACACCGGGGAGCTGTTTTTT
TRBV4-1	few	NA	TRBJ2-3	CASSQGKADTQYF	TGCGCCAGCAGCCAAGGGAAAGCAGATACGCAGTATTTT
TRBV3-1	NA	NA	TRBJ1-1	CASSDLTQGFTEAFF	TGTGCCAGTTCCGACTTGACCCAGGGCTTCACTGAAGCTTTCTTT
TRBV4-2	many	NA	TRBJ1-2	CASSQEGGYTF	TGTGCCAGCAGCCAAGAGGGTGGCTACACCTTC
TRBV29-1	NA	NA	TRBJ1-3	CSVRWRLENTIYF	TGCAGCGTCCGTTGGAGGTTGGAGAACACCATATATTTT
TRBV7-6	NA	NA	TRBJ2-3	CASSFDNPTDTQYF	TGTGCCAGCAGCTTTGACAACCCCACAGATACGCAGTATTTT
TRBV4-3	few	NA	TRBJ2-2	CASSQYHPDTGELFF	TGCGCCAGCAGCCAATACCACCCGGACACCGGGGAGCTGTTTTTT
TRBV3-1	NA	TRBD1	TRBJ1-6	CASSQEGTGDSPLHF	TGTGCCAGCAGCCAAGAGGGGACAGGGGATTCACCCCTCCACTTT
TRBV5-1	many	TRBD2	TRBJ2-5	CASSAGGEETQYF	TGCGCCAGCAGTGCGGGGGGTGAAGAGACCCAGTACTTC
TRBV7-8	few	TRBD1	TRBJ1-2	CASSFLDRGGDGYTF	TGTGCCAGCAGCTTTTTAGACAGGGGGGGAGATGGCTACACCTTC
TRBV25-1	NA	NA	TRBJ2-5	CASRVGSAQETQYF	TGTGCCAGCAGGGTAGGGTCCGCGCAAGAGACCCAGTACTTC
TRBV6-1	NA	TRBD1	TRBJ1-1	CASSDRDRAQAFF	TGTGCCAGCAGTGACCGGGACAGGGCCCAAGCTTTCTTT
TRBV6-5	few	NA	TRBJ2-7	CASSYSPPGGYEQYF	TGTGCCAGCAGTTACTCGCCACCCGGAGGGTACGAGCAGTACTTC
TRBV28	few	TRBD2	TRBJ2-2	CASSFGGGNTGELFF	TGTGCCAGCAGTTTTGGGGGGGGAAACACCGGGGAGCTGTTTTTT
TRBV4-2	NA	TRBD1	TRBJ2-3	CASSRGQGMTDTQYF	TGTGCCAGCAGCCGGGGACAGGGAATGACAGATACGCAGTATTTT
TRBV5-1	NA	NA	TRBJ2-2	CASSPSVPGELFF	TGCGCCAGCAGCCCGTCGGTGCCCGGGGAGCTGTTTTTT
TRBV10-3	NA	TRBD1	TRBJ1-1	CAISAQGDTEAFF	TGTGCCATCAGTGCCCAGGGGGACACTGAAGCTTTCTTT
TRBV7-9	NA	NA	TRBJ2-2	CASNRGETGELFF	TGTGCCAGCAACCGAGGGGAAACCGGGGAGCTGTTTTTT
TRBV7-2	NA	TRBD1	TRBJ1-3	CASSAGTGAFSGNTIYF	TGTGCCAGCAGCGCCGGGACAGGGGCCTTCTCTGGAAACACCATATATTTT